Reported below is one T cell receptor (beta chain). Its antigen is as yet unknown. Data came from immunoSEQ multiplex PCR; TCRdb stores just in-frame clones and leaves some out. The sample has under 80,000 clones; about 85% are singletons. This sample was included in a study of OX40 agonist ivuxolimab in advanced cancers. Whole-study context: Patients were treated with ivuxolimab, an agonistic anti-OX40 (CD134) antibody.

Study-level points and caveats: Low normalized T-cell clonal expansion was also seen in some nonresponders. Dosing at 0.1 to 3.0 mg/kg was accompanied by clonal expansion of CD4+ and CD8+ blood T cells by week 6.

The CDR3 has 15 residues. The V segment lost 1 base and the J segment 10 bases; nucleotides outside the gene matches: 6. Germline V gene sequence: CDR1 KGHSH, CDR2 LQKENI. Blood specimens came from baseline, cycle 4 day 1, and cycle 7 day 1. The chain combines TRBV18 with TRBJ1-6; 8 bases map to TRBD1. The TCR originated in an adult with an advanced solid tumor such as melanoma, head and neck, liver or kidney cancer. This specimen consisted of CD4+ or CD8+ T cells sorted from blood, obtained in a trial of the OX40 agonist ivuxolimab. The CDR3 here is CASSPLTGEDSPLHF. For the CDR3, the DNA is TGTGCCAGCTCACCACTGACAGGGGAAGACTCACCCCTCCACTTT.